This T cell receptor (beta chain) was sequenced in a study of post-analysis software for immune sequencing data. Study in general: The cohort encompassed relapsing-remitting, secondary progressive and progressive-relapsing multiple sclerosis disease courses. General study results and limits: A few TRBV segments (TRBV5-6, TRBV5-1 and TRBV20-1 among them) occurred more frequently in patients than in controls. Comparison with controls showed significantly lower normalized Chao1 diversity in multiple sclerosis patients.

The V and J ends lost 0 bases and 12 bases, in that order; junction bases with no gene match: 6. This CDR3 has 13 residues. Germline-derived CDR1 and CDR2 are SGHRS and YFSETQ. This clonotype was seen only once. Antigen: not known. Libraries were made from TCR beta cDNA, and they carried unique molecular identifiers. Yield was 450,000 to 650,000 cDNA molecules from approximately 0.91 to 9.4 million T cells. TCRdb called the PCR reads again in MiXCR, with one record for every CDR3 protein. Of about 200,000 distinct CDR3 sequences listed, around 30% are singletons. The source material was blood. V and J are TRBV5-1 and TRBJ2-1; 7 nucleotides line up with TRBD2. The sequence derives from a girl aged 2 to 17 with multiple sclerosis. CDR3 amino acids: CASSLGGTTAQFF. For the CDR3, the DNA is TGCGCCAGCAGCTTGGGGGGGACTACGGCGCAGTTCTTC. Full variable domain (rest looked up from reference TRBV5-1 and TRBJ2-1): KAGVTQTPRYLIKTRGQQVTLSCSPISGHRSVSWYQQTPGQGLQFLFEYFSETQRNKGNFPGRFSGRQFSNSRSEMNVSTLELGDSALYLCASSLGGTTAQFFGPGTRLTVL.